The present T cell receptor beta chain was sequenced within a study of OX40 agonist ivuxolimab in advanced cancers. Study-level background: Ivuxolimab, which targeted the costimulatory receptor OX40 (CD134), was an agonistic, fully human IgG2 monoclonal antibody. Intravenous ivuxolimab was administered to patients every 2 weeks at six dose levels: 0.01, 0.1, 0.3, 1.5, 3 and 10 mg/kg. Of the approximately 50 dose-escalation patients, hepatocellular carcinoma was present in roughly 19, melanoma in around 15, renal cell carcinoma in 9 and head and neck cancer in 9. A male proportion of roughly 85% and a mean age of approximately 60 years, ranging from about 23 to 90, were recorded for the dose-escalation cohort. Patients were allowed to have had prior anti-PD-1, anti-PD-L1 or anti-CTLA-4 therapy, and more than 35% of the dose-escalation patients had been treated with checkpoint inhibitors. Partial responses occurred in three dose-escalation patients: two with cutaneous melanoma and one with hepatocellular carcinoma. The point of sequencing TCRbeta in the periphery was to test whether ivuxolimab changed TCR sequence diversity and drove clonal T-cell expansion. The paper describes the monotherapy dose-escalation part (N of about 57 patients) of the phase I trial of ivuxolimab. Here is what the overall study found, with its caveats: The antigen specificity of the peripheral T cells that underwent clonal expansion was not determined. Clonal expansion of both CD4+ and CD8+ blood T cells was observed from baseline to week 6 at doses 0.1 to 3.0 mg/kg. In the 0.1-3.0 mg/kg groups, partial responders were among the patients with the lowest normalized peripheral clonal expansion, particularly in CD8+ T cells. Low levels of normalized T-cell clonal expansion were also seen in some patients who did not respond. After ivuxolimab, more expanded clones were found on average in CD8+ T cells than in CD4+ T cells.

The trial excluded patients who had a history of autoimmune disease or who were on systemic immunosuppression. In every dose cohort, peripheral blood was drawn for TCR sequencing at baseline, cycle 4 day 1, and cycle 7 day 1. Samples were obtained from an open-label, multicenter, first-in-human phase I dose-escalation trial of ivuxolimab. Adults with locally advanced or metastatic melanoma, renal cell, hepatocellular, or head and neck squamous cell carcinoma were enrolled in the trial. Before TCR sequencing, CD4+ and CD8+ T cells were separately sorted from peripheral blood. As to this clone: No antigen is known for it. Base qualities are not at hand, and no much larger clone is one base apart.

Genomic DNA was extracted from sorted cells for sequencing of the TCRbeta CDR3 region. The immunoSEQ Assay was used to sequence the TCRbeta CDR3 regions. The table was pulled from immuneACCESS by TCRdb, which kept in-frame rearrangements only. Such tables lose some clones; where checked, under half of the loss comes from unresolved V genes, and the rest has no known cause. A total of about 26,000 clones appear in this sample, more than 70% of them only once. Around 32% of the sample goes to the ten largest clones. Trimming costs V 0 bases and J 1 base, and their ends lie 12 bases apart. CDR3 length: 17 amino acids, cysteine to phenylalanine. Left in the record is the CDR3 DNA by itself, 51 bases read in frame from the first base. Per the germline V gene, MGHRA is the CDR1 and YSYEKL is the CDR2.

The rearrangement combines TRBV4-1 with TRBJ1-4, with no confidently assigned D gene. The TCR sequence derives from an adult with an advanced solid tumor such as melanoma, head and neck, liver or kidney cancer. Material: CD4+ or CD8+ T cells sorted from blood, obtained in a trial of the OX40 agonist ivuxolimab. CDR3 region: CASSQDFWRRTNEKLFF. The DNA sequence is TGCGCCAGCAGCCAAGATTTCTGGCGGCGAACTAATGAAAAACTGTTTTTT.